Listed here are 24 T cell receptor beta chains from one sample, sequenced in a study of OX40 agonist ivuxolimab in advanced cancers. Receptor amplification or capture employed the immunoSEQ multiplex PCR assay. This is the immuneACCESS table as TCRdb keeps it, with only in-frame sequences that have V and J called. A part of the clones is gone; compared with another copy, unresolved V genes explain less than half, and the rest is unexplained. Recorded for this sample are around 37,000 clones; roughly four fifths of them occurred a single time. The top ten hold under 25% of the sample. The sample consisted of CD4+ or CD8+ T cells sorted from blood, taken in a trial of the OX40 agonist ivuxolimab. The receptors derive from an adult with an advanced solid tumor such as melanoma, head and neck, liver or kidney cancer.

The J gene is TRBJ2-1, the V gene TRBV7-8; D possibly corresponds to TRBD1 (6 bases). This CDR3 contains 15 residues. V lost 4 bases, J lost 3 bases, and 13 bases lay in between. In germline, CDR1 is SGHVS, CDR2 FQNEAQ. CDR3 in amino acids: CASSYMRGNYNEQFF. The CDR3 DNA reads TGTGCCAGCAGCTATATGAGGGGGAACTACAATGAGCAGTTCTTC.

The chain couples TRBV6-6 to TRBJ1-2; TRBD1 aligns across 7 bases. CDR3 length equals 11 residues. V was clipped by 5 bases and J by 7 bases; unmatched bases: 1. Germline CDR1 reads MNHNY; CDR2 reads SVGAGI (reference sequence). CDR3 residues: CASSDRAGYTF. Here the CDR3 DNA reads TGTGCCAGCAGTGACAGGGCTGGCTACACCTTC.

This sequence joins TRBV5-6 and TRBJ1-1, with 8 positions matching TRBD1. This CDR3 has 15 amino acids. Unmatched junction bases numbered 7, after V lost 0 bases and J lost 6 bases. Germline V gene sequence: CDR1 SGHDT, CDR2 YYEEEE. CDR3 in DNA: TGTGCCAGCAGCTTGGCGCGCAGGGGGCCCTCTGAAGCTTTCTTT. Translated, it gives CASSLARRGPSEAFF.

The CDR3 DNA reads TGTGCCAGCAGCTTACTACTAGCGGGAGGGAATGAGCAGTTCTTC. Its protein is CASSLLLAGGNEQFF. The chain uses TRBV7-2 and TRBJ2-1; 13 bases fit TRBD2. The CDR3 extends over 15 amino acids. V was clipped by 2 bases and J by 7 bases; unmatched bases: 2. CDR1 is SGHTA, CDR2 FQGNSA, per germline.

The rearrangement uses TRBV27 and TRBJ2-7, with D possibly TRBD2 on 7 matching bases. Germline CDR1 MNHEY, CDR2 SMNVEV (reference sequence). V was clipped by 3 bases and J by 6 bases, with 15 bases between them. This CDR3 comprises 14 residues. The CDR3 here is CASSFDGGGGEQYF. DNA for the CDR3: TGTGCCAGCAGTTTCGACGGGGGCGGGGGCGAGCAGTACTTC.

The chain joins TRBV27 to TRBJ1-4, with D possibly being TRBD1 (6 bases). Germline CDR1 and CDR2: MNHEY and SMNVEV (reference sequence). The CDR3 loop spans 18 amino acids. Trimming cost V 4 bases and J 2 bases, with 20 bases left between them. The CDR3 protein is CASSSPYRAGGTNEKLFF. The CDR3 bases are TGTGCCAGCAGTTCCCCGTACAGGGCCGGTGGGACTAATGAAAAACTGTTTTTT.

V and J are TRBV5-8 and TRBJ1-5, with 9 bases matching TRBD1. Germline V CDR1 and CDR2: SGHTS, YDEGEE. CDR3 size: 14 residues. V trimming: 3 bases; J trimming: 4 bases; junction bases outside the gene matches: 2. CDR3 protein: CASSSGQGNQPQHF. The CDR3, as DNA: TGTGCCAGCAGCTCCGGACAGGGGAATCAGCCCCAGCATTTT.

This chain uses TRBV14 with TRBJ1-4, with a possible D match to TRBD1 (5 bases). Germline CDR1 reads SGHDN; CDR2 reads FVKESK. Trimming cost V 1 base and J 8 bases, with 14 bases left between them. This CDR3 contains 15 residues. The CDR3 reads CASSQVDGAREKLFF. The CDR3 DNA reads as TGTGCCAGCAGCCAAGTGGACGGGGCAAGGGAAAAACTGTTTTTT.

Here the CDR3 DNA reads TGTGCCACCAGCAAAACCGGCGGGACAGATCCTGTTAGACCCTACAATGAGCAGTTCTTC. Protein: CATSKTGGTDPVRPYNEQFF. The chain links TRBV15 to TRBJ2-1; D perhaps matches TRBD1 (7 bases). V dropped 4 bases and J dropped 2 bases, with 27 bases sitting between them. CDR3 length equals 20 residues. Germline values: CDR1 LNHNV, CDR2 YYDKDF (reference sequence).

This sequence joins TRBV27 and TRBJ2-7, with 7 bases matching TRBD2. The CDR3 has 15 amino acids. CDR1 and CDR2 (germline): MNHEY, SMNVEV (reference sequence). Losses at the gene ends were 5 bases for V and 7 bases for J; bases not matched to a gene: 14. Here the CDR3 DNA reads TGTGCCAGCAGTACGGGACTAACCCCAACTGGGGAGCAGTACTTC. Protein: CASSTGLTPTGEQYF.

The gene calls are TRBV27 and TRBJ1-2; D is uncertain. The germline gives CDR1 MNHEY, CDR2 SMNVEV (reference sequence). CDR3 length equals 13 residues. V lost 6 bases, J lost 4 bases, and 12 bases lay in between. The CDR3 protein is CASRGWEAYGYTF. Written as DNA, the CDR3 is TGTGCCAGCAGGGGCTGGGAGGCCTATGGCTACACCTTC.

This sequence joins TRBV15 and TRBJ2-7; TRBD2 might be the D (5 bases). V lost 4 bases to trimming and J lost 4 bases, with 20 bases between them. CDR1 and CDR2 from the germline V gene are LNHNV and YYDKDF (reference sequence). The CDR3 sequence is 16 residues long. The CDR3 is CATSITRGPTWYEQYF. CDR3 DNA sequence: TGTGCCACCAGCATTACCCGAGGGCCAACCTGGTACGAGCAGTACTTC. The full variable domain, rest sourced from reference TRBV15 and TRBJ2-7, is DAMVIQNPRYQVTQFGKPVTLSCSQTLNHNVMYWYQQKSSQAPKLLFHYYDKDFNNEADTPDNFQSRRPNTSFCFLDIRSPGLGDTAMYLCATSITRGPTWYEQYFGPGTRLTVT.

In nucleotides, the CDR3 is TGCGCCAGCAGCCAAGATCCGGGAGGATTAGCCAAAAACATTCAGTACTTC. This codes for CASSQDPGGLAKNIQYF. The J gene is TRBJ2-4, the V gene TRBV4-3; TRBD2 matches 7 bases. The V and J ends lost 0 bases and 0 bases, in that order; junction bases with no gene match: 5. Looked up from germline, CDR1 is LGHNA and CDR2 is YSLEER. The CDR3 has 17 amino acids.

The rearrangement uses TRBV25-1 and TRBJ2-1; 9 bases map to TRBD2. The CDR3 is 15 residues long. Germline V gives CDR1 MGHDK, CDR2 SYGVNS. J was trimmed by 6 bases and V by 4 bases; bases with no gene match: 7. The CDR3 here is CASSAGLATGNEQFF. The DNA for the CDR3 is TGTGCCAGCAGTGCGGGACTAGCCACCGGCAATGAGCAGTTCTTC.

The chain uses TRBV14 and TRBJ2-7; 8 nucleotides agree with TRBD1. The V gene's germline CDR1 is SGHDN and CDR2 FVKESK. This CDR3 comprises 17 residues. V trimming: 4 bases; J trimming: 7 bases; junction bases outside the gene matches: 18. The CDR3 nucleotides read TGTGCCAGCAGCCCTCCCATAACCGGGACAGGCCACGGGGAGCAGTACTTC. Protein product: CASSPPITGTGHGEQYF.

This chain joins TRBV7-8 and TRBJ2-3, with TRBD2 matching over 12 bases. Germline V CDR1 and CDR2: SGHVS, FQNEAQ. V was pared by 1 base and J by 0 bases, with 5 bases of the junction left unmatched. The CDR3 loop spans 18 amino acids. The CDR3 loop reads CASSLGLAGGISTDTQYF. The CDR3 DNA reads TGTGCCAGCAGCTTAGGGCTAGCGGGGGGGATTAGCACAGATACGCAGTATTTT.

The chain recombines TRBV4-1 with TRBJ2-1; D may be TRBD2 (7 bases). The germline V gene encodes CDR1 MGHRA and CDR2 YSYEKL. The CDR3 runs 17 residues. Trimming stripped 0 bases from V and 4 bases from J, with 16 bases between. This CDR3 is CASSQEQRGQMYNEQFF. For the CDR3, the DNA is TGCGCCAGCAGCCAAGAACAGCGGGGACAAATGTACAATGAGCAGTTCTTC.

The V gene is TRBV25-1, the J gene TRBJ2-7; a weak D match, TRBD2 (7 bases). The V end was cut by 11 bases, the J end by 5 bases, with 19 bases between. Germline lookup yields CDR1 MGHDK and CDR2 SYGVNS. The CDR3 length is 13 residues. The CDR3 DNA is TGTGCCCCCGGAGGGGGGGGATCTCACGAGCAGTACTTC. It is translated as CAPGGGGSHEQYF.

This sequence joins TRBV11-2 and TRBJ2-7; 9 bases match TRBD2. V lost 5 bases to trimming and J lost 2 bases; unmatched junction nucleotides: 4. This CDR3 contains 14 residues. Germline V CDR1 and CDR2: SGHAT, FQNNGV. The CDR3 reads CASSAGGGTYEQYF. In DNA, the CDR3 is TGTGCCAGCAGCGCGGGGGGGGGAACCTACGAGCAGTACTTC.

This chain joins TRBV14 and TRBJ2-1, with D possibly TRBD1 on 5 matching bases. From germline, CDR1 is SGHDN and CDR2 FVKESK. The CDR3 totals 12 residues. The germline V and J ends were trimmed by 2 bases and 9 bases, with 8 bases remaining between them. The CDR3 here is CASSQQGFEQFF. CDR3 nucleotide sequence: TGTGCCAGCAGCCAACAGGGCTTTGAGCAGTTCTTC.

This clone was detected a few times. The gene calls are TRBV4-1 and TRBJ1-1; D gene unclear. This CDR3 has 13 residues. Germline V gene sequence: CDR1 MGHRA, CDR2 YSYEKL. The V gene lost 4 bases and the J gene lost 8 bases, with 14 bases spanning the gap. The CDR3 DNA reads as TGCGCCAGCAGCCCCCAGAGGGAGCGGGAAGCTTTCTTT. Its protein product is CASSPQREREAFF.

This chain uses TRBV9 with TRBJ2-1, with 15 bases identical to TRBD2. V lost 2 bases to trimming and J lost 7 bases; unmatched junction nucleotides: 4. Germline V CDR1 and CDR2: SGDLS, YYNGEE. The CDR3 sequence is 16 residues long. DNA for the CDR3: TGTGCCAGCAGCGTCTATGGGACTAGCGGGAGGAATGAGCAGTTCTTC. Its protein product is CASSVYGTSGRNEQFF.

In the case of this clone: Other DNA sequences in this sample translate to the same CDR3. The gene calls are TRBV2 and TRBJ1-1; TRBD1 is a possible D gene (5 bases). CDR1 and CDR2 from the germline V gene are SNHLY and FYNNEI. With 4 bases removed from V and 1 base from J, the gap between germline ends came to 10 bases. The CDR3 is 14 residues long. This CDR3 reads CASSVGGANTEAFF. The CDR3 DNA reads TGTGCCAGCAGTGTTGGGGGAGCGAACACTGAAGCTTTCTTT.

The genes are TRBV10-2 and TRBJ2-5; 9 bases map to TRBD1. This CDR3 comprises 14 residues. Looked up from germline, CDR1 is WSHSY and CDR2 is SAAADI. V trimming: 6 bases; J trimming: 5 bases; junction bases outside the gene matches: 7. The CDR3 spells CASRDWTGDETQYF. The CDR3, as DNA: TGCGCCAGCAGGGACTGGACAGGGGATGAGACCCAGTACTTC.